The 21 T cell receptor beta chains below were found in one sample sequenced in a study of blood T cell repertoires in COVID-19. Generated by immunoSEQ multiplex PCR, the TCRdb table keeps only in-frame clones and is missing some. The sample consists of tens of thousands of clones, approximately 81% of them appearing once. The sample comprised peripheral blood. The receptors were gathered from a man in his sixties with COVID-19, enrolled during active disease.

J is TRBJ1-2 and V is TRBV9; D is possibly TRBD1 (6 bases). With 0 bases removed from V and 1 base from J, the gap between germline ends came to 13 bases. Germline V gene sequence: CDR1 SGDLS, CDR2 YYNGEE. The CDR3 sequence is 16 residues long. This chain's CDR3 is CASSVAGGQGNYGYTF. The CDR3 bases are TGTGCCAGCAGCGTAGCCGGGGGGCAAGGTAACTATGGCTACACCTTC.

This chain uses TRBV10-3 with TRBJ2-1; D call uncertain. The CDR3 is 16 amino acids. Trimming took 4 bases from V and 2 from J, leaving 15 bases between them. CDR1 is ENHRY, CDR2 SYGVKD, per germline. CDR3 coding DNA: TGTGCCATCAGTGGTATAGGCGGAGCAACCTACAATGAGCAGTTCTTC. It codes for CAISGIGGATYNEQFF.

This chain joins TRBV10-3 and TRBJ2-3, with 8 bases that match TRBD2. Trimming cost V 10 bases and J 1 base; bases outside gene matches: 7. From germline, CDR1 is ENHRY and CDR2 SYGVKD. This CDR3 spans 14 amino acids. As DNA, the CDR3 is TGTGCCACCAGAGGGCGGGAGGGCACAGATACGCAGTATTTT. This translates into CATRGREGTDTQYF.

This rearrangement joins TRBV19 to TRBJ1-5; D gene uncertain. In germline, CDR1 is LNHDA, CDR2 SQIVND (reference sequence). V gave up 9 bases and J gave up 4 bases, with 10 bases separating them. CDR3 length: 12 residues. CDR3 nucleotide sequence: TGTGCCAGCACGGGTTTTAATCAGCCCCAGCATTTT. Protein product: CASTGFNQPQHF.

V usage is TRBV28 and J usage is TRBJ2-3; 7 bases map to TRBD2. The CDR3 contains 14 residues. Looked up from germline, CDR1 is MDHEN and CDR2 is SYDVKM. The trim removed 3 bases at V and 1 base at J, leaving 1 base unmatched. CDR3 residues: CASSLGGGTDTQYF. The DNA of the CDR3 is TGTGCCAGCAGTTTGGGGGGGGGCACAGATACGCAGTATTTT.

This clone was recorded once. The chain recombines TRBV5-4 with TRBJ2-7; 9 positions agree with TRBD2. CDR1 is SGHNT, CDR2 YYREEE, per germline (reference sequence). The trim removed 0 bases at V and 2 bases at J, leaving 6 bases unmatched. There are 16 residues in the CDR3. CDR3 residues: CASSLGVAGAPYEQYF. CDR3 DNA sequence: TGTGCCAGCAGCTTGGGAGTAGCGGGAGCCCCCTACGAGCAGTACTTC.

The chain employs TRBV10-3 and TRBJ1-2; perhaps TRBD1 as D (6 bases). V was shortened by 10 bases and J by 4 bases, with 16 bases between the two germline ends. The germline CDR1 and CDR2 sequences are ENHRY and SYGVKD. The CDR3 is made up of 13 amino acids. CDR3: CATVSGAGYGYTF. DNA of the CDR3: TGTGCCACCGTCTCAGGGGCTGGCTATGGCTACACCTTC.

The table lists this clone with a count of one. V gene TRBV20-1 combines with J gene TRBJ1-1; TRBD1 might be the D (6 bases). Looked up from germline, CDR1 is DFQATT and CDR2 is SNEGSKA (reference sequence). The CDR3 contains 11 residues. V was clipped by 3 bases and J by 7 bases, with 9 bases between them. Here the CDR3 DNA reads TGCAGTGCTAGCCTGACAGGTGAAGCTTTCTTT. It yields the protein CSASLTGEAFF.

V and J are TRBV6-6 and TRBJ1-5; no clear D gene. This CDR3 is built from 15 residues. CDR1 MNHNY and CDR2 SVGAGI come from the germline V gene (reference sequence). V lost 5 bases and J 0 bases, leaving 11 bases between the germline ends. This CDR3 is CASSRSGYSNQPQHF. Written as DNA, the CDR3 is TGTGCCAGCAGTCGGAGCGGGTATAGCAATCAGCCCCAGCATTTT.

The chain has TRBV5-4 and TRBJ1-2; 7 nucleotides agree with TRBD1. The CDR3 sequence is 16 residues long. V lost 4 bases and J lost 3; bases outside the gene matches: 12. Germline CDR1 SGHNT, CDR2 YYREEE (reference sequence). The DNA for the CDR3 is TGTGCCAGCAGCGTACCCACCGGGACAGCGCACTATGGCTACACCTTC. Amino acid sequence: CASSVPTGTAHYGYTF.

This chain uses TRBV6-5 with TRBJ2-7; 9 nucleotides line up with TRBD2. J lost 6 bases, V lost 0 bases, and 9 bases had no gene match. This CDR3 contains 16 residues. Germline loops: CDR1 MNHEY, CDR2 SVGAGI. In DNA form, the CDR3 reads TGTGCCAGCAGTTACTCGCTTCTGACTAGCGGCTCCGAGCAGTACTTC. Its protein product is CASSYSLLTSGSEQYF.

The rearrangement uses TRBV19 and TRBJ1-1, with D unclear. Trimming stripped 5 bases from V and 5 bases from J, with 15 bases between. Germline CDR1 and CDR2: LNHDA and SQIVND (reference sequence). The length of the CDR3 is 14 residues. The CDR3 bases are TGTGCCAGTAGTCGAGACACAACGGGGACTGAAGCTTTCTTT. This sequence encodes CASSRDTTGTEAFF.

The V and J genes are TRBV30 and TRBJ2-7; 8 bases are shared with TRBD1. This CDR3 is 16 amino acids long. V was pared by 2 bases and J by 5 bases, with 14 bases of the junction left unmatched. The germline V gene has CDR1 GTSNPN and CDR2 SVGIG (reference sequence). This chain's CDR3 is CAWSPGIVRGLDEQYF. The CDR3 bases are TGTGCCTGGAGTCCTGGGATTGTCAGGGGGCTGGACGAGCAGTACTTC.

This chain joins TRBV5-4 and TRBJ1-6; 7 bases line up with TRBD1. The CDR3 is made up of 15 amino acids. The germline CDR1 and CDR2 sequences are SGHNT and YYREEE (reference sequence). The V and J ends lost 3 bases and 7 bases, in that order; junction bases with no gene match: 7. For the CDR3, the DNA is TGTGCCAGCAGCTCACCAGACAGGGCGAATTCACCCCTCCACTTT. It specifies CASSSPDRANSPLHF.

The chain joins TRBV15 to TRBJ1-5; TRBD1 agrees at 8 bases. Germline CDR1 is LNHNV and CDR2 is YYDKDF (reference sequence). The CDR3 length is 17 residues. V gave up 1 base and J gave up 0 bases; unmatched junction bases: 5. The CDR3: CATSRVGGQVSNQPQHF. CDR3 sequence (DNA): TGTGCCACCAGCAGAGTGGGGGGACAGGTTAGCAATCAGCCCCAGCATTTT.

For the CDR3, the DNA is TGTGCCAGCAGCTTGGTTTGGGACAGGGTGGACGAGCAGTACTTC. Translating it yields CASSLVWDRVDEQYF. This sequence joins TRBV5-5 and TRBJ2-7, with 9 bases fitting TRBD1. The CDR3 length is 15 residues. In germline, CDR1 is SGHKS, CDR2 YYEKEE (reference sequence). Trimming cost V 0 bases and J 5 bases; bases outside gene matches: 6.

The genes are TRBV11-3 and TRBJ2-1, with D possibly being TRBD1 (5 bases). The CDR3 spans 14 residues. The germline CDR1 and CDR2 sequences are SGHNT and YENEEA. Trimming took off 5 bases at V and 7 bases at J, with 15 bases between the two ends. This CDR3 is CASSPGLFLNEQFF. The CDR3 coding sequence is TGTGCCAGCAGCCCAGGGTTATTTTTGAATGAGCAGTTCTTC. Drawing the rest from reference TRBV11-3 and TRBJ2-1, the complete variable domain is EAGVVQSPRYKIIEKKQPVAFWCNPISGHNTLYWYLQNLGQGPELLIRYENEEAVDDSQLPKDRFSAERLKGVDSTLKIQPAELGDSAVYLCASSPGLFLNEQFFGPGTRLTVL.

This clone has just a few counts. This chain connects TRBV7-9 to TRBJ2-1; D perhaps matches TRBD1 (6 bases). V dropped 2 bases and J dropped 4 bases, with 15 bases sitting between them. This CDR3 is built from 16 residues. In germline, CDR1 is SEHNR, CDR2 FQNEAQ (reference sequence). The DNA for the CDR3 is TGTGCCAGCAGCTTAAAAATGGGGGCGGTATACAATGAGCAGTTCTTC. Protein sequence: CASSLKMGAVYNEQFF.

This rearrangement joins TRBV4-1 to TRBJ1-1; 10 bases are a match to TRBD1. The CDR3 length is 14 residues. The germline CDR1 and CDR2 sequences are MGHRA and YSYEKL. Trimming removed 4 bases from V and 7 bases from J; junction bases left unmatched: 6. The CDR3 here is CASSPGQGYNEAFF. CDR3 sequence (DNA): TGCGCCAGCAGCCCGGGACAGGGGTACAATGAAGCTTTCTTT.

This clone was seen a single time. The chain has TRBV28 and TRBJ1-3, with a tentative D call TRBD1 (6 bases). This CDR3 region has 16 residues. Germline V lookup: CDR1 MDHEN, CDR2 SYDVKM. The V gene lost 3 bases and the J gene lost 5 bases, with 17 bases spanning the gap. The CDR3 nucleotides read TGTGCCAGCAGTTTCGGCTTGGGGGACACCCGAAACACCATATATTTT. Encoded protein: CASSFGLGDTRNTIYF.

The chain recombines TRBV5-1 with TRBJ2-5, with 13 bases matching TRBD2. This CDR3 contains 16 residues. Germline loops: CDR1 SGHRS, CDR2 YFSETQ. J gave up 3 bases and V 8 bases, and 10 bases lay outside the gene matches. The CDR3 region is CASQGTSGEVKETQYF. The CDR3 DNA sequence: TGCGCCAGTCAAGGGACTAGCGGGGAGGTGAAAGAGACCCAGTACTTC.